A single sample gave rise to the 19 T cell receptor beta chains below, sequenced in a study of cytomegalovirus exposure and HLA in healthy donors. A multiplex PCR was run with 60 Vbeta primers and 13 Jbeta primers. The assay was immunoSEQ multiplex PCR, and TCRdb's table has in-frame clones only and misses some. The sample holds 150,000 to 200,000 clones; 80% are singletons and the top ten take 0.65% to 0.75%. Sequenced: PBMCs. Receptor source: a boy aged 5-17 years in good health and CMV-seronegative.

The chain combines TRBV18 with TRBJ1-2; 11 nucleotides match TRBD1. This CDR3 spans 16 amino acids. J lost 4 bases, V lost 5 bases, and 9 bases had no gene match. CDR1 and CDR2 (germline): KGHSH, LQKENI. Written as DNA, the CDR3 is TGTGCCAGCTCAACGGACAGGGGGCGCGGTCCCTATGGCTACACCTTC. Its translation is CASSTDRGRGPYGYTF.

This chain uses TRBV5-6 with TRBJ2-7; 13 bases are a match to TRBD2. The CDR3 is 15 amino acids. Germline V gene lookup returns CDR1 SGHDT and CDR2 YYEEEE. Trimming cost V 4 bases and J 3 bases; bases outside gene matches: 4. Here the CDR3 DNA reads TGTGCCAGCAGCCCCGGACTAGCGGGGGACTACGAGCAGTACTTC. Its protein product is CASSPGLAGDYEQYF.

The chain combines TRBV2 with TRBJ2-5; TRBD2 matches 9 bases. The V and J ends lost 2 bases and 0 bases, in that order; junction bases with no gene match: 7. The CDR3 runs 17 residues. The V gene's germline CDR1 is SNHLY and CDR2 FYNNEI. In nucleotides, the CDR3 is TGTGCCAGCAGTGAAAATAGCGGGGGCAATTACCAAGAGACCCAGTACTTC. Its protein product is CASSENSGGNYQETQYF.

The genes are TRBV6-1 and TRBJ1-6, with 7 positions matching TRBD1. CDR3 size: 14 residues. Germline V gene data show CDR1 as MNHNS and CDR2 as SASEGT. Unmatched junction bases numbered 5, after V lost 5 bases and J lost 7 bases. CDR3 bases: TGTGCCAGCAGTTTAGGGACAGAAAATTCACCCCTCCACTTT. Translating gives CASSLGTENSPLHF.

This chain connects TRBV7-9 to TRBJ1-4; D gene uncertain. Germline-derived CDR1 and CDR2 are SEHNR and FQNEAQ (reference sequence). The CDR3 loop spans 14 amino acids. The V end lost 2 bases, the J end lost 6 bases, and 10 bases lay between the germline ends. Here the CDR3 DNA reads TGTGCCAGCAGCTTACGAGGCAAGGATGAAAAACTGTTTTTT. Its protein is CASSLRGKDEKLFF.

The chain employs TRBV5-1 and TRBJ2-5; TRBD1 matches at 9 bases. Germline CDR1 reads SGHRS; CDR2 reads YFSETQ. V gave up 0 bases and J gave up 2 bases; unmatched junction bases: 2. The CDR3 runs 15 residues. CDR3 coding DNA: TGCGCCAGCAGCTTGGTTGACAGGGGGCAAGAGACCCAGTACTTC. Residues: CASSLVDRGQETQYF.

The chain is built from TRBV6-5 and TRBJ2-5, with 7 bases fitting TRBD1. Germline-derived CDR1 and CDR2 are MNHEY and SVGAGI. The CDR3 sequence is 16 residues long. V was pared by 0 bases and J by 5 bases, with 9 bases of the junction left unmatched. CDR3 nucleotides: TGTGCCAGCAGTTACTCCCCGGGACAGTGGGGGGAGACCCAGTACTTC. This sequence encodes CASSYSPGQWGETQYF.

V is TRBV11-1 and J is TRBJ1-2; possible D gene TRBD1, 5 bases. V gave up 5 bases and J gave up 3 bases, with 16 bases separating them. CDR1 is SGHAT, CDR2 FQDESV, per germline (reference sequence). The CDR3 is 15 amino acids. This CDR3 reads CASSPWTRPDYGYTF. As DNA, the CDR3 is TGTGCCAGCAGCCCATGGACAAGGCCCGACTATGGCTACACCTTC.

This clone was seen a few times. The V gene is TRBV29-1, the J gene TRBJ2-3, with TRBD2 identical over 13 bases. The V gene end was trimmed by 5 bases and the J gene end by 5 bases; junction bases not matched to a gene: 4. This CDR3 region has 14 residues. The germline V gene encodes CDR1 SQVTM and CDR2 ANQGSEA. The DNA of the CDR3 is TGCAGCGTTCGAGGGACTAGCGGGAAAGATACGCAGTATTTT. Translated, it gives CSVRGTSGKDTQYF.

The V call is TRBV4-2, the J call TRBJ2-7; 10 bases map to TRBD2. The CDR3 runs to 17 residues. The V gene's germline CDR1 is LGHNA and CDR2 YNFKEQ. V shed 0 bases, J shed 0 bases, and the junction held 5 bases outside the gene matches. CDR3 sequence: CASSQERTSGTSYEQYF. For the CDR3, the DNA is TGTGCCAGCAGCCAAGAAAGGACTAGCGGAACCTCCTACGAGCAGTACTTC.

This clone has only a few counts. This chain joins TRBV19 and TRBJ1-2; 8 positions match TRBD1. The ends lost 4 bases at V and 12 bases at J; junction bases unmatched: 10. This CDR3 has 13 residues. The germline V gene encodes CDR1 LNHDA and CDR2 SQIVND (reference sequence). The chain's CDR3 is CASSRQGFHTNTF. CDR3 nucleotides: TGTGCCAGTAGTAGACAGGGGTTCCATACGAACACCTTC.

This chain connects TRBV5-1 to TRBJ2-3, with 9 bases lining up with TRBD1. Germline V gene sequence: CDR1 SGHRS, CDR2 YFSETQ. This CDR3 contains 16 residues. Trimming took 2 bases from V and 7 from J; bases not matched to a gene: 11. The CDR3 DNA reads TGCGCCAGCAGCTTCGCCACGGGACAGGGCAGGAATACGCAGTATTTT. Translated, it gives CASSFATGQGRNTQYF. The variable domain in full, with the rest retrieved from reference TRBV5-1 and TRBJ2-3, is KAGVTQTPRYLIKTRGQQVTLSCSPISGHRSVSWYQQTPGQGLQFLFEYFSETQRNKGNFPGRFSGRQFSNSRSEMNVSTLELGDSALYLCASSFATGQGRNTQYFGPGTRLTVL.

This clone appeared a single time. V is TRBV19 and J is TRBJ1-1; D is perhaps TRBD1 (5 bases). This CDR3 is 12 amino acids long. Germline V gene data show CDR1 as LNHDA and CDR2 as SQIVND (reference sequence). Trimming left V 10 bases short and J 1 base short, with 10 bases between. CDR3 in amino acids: CATSQGNTEAFF. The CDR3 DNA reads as TGTGCCACCAGTCAGGGGAACACTGAAGCTTTCTTT.

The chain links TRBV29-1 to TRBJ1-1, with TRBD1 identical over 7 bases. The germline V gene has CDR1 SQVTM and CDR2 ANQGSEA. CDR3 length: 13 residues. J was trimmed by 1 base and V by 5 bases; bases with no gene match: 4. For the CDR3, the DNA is TGCAGCGTTCAACAGGGGCAGAACACTGAAGCTTTCTTT. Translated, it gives CSVQQGQNTEAFF. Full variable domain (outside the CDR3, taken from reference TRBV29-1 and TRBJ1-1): SAVISQKPSRDICQRGTSLTIQCQVDSQVTMMFWYRQQPGQSLTLIATANQGSEATYESGFVIDKFPISRPNLTFSTLTVSNMSPEDSSIYLCSVQQGQNTEAFFGQGTRLTVV.

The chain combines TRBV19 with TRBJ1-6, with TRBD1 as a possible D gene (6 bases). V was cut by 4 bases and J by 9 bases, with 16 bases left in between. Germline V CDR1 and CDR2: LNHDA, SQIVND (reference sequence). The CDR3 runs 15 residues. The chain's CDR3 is CASSTLTGFSSPLHF. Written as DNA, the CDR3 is TGTGCCAGTAGTACACTAACAGGGTTCAGTTCACCCCTCCACTTT.

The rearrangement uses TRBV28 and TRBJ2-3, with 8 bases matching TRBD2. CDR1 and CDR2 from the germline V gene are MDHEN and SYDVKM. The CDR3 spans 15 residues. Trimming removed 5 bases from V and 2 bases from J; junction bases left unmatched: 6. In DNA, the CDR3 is TGTGCCAGCAGTCTCTGGACTAGCTCCACAGATACGCAGTATTTT. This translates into CASSLWTSSTDTQYF. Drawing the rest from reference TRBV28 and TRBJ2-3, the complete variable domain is DVKVTQSSRYLVKRTGEKVFLECVQDMDHENMFWYRQDPGLGLRLIYFSYDVKMKEKGDIPEGYSVSREKKERFSLILESASTNQTSMYLCASSLWTSSTDTQYFGPGTRLTVL.

The chain's CDR3 is CASSRSGHSYEQYF. The CDR3 nucleotides read TGTGCCAGCAGCCGGAGCGGGCACAGTTACGAGCAGTACTTC. The V call is TRBV7-3, the J call TRBJ2-7; D may be TRBD2 (6 bases). V lost 5 bases to trimming and J lost 4 bases, with 15 bases between them. The CDR3 runs 14 residues. Germline V gene data show CDR1 as SGHTA and CDR2 as FQGTGA.

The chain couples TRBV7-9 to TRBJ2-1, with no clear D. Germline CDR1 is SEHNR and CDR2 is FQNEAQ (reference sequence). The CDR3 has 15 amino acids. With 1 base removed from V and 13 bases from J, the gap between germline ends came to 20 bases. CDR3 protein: CASSLVWSENREQFF. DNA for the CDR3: TGTGCCAGCAGCTTAGTCTGGTCGGAGAACCGCGAACAGTTCTTC.

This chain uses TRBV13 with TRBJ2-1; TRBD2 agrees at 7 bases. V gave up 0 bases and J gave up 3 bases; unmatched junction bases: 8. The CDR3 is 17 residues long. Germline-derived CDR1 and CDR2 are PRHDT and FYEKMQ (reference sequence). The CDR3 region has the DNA TGTGCCAGCAGCTTAGGCCTGTTTGGGAGGGACTACAATGAGCAGTTCTTC. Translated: CASSLGLFGRDYNEQFF.